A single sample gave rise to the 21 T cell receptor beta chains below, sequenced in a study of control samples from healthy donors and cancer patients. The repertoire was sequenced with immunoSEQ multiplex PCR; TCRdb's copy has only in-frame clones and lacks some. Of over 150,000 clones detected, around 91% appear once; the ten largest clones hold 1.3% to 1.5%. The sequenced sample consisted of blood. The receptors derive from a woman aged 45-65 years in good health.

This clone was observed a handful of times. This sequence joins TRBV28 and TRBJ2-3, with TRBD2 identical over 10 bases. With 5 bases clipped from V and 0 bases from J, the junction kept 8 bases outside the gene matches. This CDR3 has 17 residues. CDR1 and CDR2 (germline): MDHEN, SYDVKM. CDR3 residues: CASSPLLAGPSTDTQYF. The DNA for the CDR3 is TGTGCCAGCAGTCCCCTACTAGCGGGGCCAAGCACAGATACGCAGTATTTT.

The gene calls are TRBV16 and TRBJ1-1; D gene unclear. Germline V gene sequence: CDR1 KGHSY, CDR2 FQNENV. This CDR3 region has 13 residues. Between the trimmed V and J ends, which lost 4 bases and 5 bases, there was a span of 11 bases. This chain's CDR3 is CASSPLQRTEAFF. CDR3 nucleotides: TGTGCCAGCAGCCCCCTACAACGGACTGAAGCTTTCTTT.

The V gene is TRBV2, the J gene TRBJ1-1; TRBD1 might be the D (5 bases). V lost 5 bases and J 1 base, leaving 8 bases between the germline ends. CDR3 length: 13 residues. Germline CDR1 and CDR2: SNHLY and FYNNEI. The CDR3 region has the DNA TGTGCCAGCAGTTATAGGGGGAACACTGAAGCTTTCTTT. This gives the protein CASSYRGNTEAFF. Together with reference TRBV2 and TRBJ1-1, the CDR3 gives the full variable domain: EPEVTQTPSHQVTQMGQEVILRCVPISNHLYFYWYRQILGQKVEFLVSFYNNEISEKSEIFDDQFSVERPDGSNFTLKIRSTKLEDSAMYFCASSYRGNTEAFFGQGTRLTVV.

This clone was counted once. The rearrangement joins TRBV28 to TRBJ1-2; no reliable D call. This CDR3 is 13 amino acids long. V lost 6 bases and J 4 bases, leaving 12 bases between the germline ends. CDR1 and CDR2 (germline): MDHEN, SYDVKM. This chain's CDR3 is CASRTQVLYGYTF. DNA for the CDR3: TGTGCCAGCAGGACACAAGTCCTCTATGGCTACACCTTC.

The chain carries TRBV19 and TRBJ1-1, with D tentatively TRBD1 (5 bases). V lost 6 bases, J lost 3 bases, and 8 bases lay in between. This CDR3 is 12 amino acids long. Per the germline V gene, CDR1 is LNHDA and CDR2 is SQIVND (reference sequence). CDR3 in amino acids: CASRGGDTEAFF. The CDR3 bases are TGTGCCAGTAGGGGGGGAGACACTGAAGCTTTCTTT.

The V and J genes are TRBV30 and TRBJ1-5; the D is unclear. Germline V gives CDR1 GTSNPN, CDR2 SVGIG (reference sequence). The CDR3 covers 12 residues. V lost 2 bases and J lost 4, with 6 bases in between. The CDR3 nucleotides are TGTGCCTGGAGTCGGGGAAATCAGCCCCAGCATTTT. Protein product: CAWSRGNQPQHF.

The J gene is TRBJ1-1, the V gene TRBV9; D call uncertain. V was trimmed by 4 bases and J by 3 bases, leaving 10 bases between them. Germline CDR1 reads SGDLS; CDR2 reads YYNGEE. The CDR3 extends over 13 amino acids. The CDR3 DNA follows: TGTGCCAGCAGCCGTTCGGGGTACACTGAAGCTTTCTTT. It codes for CASSRSGYTEAFF.

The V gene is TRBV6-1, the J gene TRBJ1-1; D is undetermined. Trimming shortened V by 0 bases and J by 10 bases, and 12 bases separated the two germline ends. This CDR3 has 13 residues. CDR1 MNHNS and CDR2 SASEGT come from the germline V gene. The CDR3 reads CASSEALRGGAFF. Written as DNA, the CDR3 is TGTGCCAGCAGTGAAGCGCTTCGCGGAGGAGCTTTCTTT.

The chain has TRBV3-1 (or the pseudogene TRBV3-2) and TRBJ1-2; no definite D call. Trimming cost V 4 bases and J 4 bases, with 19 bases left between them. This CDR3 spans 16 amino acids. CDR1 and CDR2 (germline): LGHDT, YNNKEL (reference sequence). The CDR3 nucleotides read TGTGCCAGCAGCCCCCGGTACAGCTGTTCCTTCTATGGCTACACCTTC. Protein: CASSPRYSCSFYGYTF.

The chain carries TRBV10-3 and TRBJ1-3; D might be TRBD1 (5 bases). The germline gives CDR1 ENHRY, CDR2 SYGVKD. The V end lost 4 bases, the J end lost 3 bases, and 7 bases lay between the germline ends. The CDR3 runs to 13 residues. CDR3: CAISGGGGNTIYF. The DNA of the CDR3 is TGTGCCATCAGTGGGGGCGGTGGAAACACCATATATTTT.

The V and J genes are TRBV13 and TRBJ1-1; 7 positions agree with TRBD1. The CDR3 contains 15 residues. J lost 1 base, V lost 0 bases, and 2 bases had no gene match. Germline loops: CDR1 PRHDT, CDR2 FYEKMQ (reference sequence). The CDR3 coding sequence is TGTGCCAGCAGCTTAGGGGGACAGACGAACACTGAAGCTTTCTTT. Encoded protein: CASSLGGQTNTEAFF.

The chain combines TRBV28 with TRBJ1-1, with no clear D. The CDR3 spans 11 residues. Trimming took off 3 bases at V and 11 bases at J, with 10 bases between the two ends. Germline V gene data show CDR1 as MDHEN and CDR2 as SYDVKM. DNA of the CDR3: TGTGCCAGCAGTTTCGAACGGAGGGCTTTCTTT. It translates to CASSFERRAFF.

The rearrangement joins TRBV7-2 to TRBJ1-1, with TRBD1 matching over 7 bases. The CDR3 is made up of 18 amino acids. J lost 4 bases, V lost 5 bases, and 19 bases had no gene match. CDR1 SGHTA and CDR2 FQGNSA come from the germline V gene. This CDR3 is CASSRLSQASAGGTEAFF. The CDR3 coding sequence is TGTGCCAGCAGCCGCTTGTCACAGGCGTCGGCAGGGGGCACTGAAGCTTTCTTT.

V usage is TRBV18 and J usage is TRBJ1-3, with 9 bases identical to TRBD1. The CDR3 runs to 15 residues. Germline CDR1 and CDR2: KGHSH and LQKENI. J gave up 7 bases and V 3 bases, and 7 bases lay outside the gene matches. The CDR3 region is CASSPGQGRGNTIYF. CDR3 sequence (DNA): TGTGCCAGCTCACCGGGACAGGGAAGAGGTAACACCATATATTTT.

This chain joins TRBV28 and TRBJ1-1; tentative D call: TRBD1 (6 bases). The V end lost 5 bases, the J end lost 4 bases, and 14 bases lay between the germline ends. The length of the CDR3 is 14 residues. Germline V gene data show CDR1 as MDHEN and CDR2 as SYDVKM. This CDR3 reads CASSLGQFPTEAFF. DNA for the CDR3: TGTGCCAGCAGTCTGGGACAATTCCCCACTGAAGCTTTCTTT. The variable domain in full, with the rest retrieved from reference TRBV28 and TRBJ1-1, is DVKVTQSSRYLVKRTGEKVFLECVQDMDHENMFWYRQDPGLGLRLIYFSYDVKMKEKGDIPEGYSVSREKKERFSLILESASTNQTSMYLCASSLGQFPTEAFFGQGTRLTVV.

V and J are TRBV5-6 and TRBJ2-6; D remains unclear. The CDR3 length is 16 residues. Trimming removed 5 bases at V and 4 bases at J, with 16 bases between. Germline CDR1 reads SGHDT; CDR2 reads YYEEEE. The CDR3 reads CASRALGTTGANVLTF. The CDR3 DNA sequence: TGTGCCAGCAGGGCTCTGGGAACAACCGGGGCCAACGTCCTGACTTTC.

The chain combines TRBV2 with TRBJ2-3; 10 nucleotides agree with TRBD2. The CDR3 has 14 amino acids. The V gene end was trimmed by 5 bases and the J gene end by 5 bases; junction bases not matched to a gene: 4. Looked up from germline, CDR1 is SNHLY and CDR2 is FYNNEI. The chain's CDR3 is CASSLAGALDTQYF. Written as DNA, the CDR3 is TGTGCCAGCAGTCTAGCGGGGGCCTTAGATACGCAGTATTTT.

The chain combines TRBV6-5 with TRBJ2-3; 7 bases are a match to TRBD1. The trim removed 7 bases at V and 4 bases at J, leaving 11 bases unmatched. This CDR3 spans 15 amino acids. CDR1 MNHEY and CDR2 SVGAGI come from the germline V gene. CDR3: CASNLQGRSADTQYF. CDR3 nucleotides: TGTGCCAGCAACTTACAGGGGCGAAGCGCAGATACGCAGTATTTT.

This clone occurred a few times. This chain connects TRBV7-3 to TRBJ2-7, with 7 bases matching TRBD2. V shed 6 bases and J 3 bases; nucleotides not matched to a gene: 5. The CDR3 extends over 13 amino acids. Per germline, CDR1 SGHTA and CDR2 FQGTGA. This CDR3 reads CASRFPGGYEQYF. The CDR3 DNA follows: TGTGCCAGCAGGTTCCCGGGAGGCTACGAGCAGTACTTC.

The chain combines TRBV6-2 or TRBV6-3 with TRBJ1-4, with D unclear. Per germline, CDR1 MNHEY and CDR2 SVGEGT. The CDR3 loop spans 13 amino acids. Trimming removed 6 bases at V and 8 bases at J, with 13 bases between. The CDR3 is CASSLLSTEKLFF. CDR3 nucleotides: TGTGCCAGCAGCCTTCTATCGACCGAAAAACTGTTTTTT.

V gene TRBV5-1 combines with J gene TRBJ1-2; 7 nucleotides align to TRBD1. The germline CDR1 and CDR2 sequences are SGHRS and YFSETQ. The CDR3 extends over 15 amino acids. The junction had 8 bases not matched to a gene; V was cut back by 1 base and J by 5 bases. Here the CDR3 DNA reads TGCGCCAGCAGCTTGAACGGAAGACAGGGTTATGGCTACACCTTC. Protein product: CASSLNGRQGYGYTF.